This TCR beta chain was retrieved from a study of human T cells and chemical hapten exposure. Indicated time point: healthy volunteer bleed at 6 weeks. Total RNA was extracted from unfractionated whole blood. In this sample, this clonotype turned up many times. The CDR3 is made up of 14 amino acids. V was clipped by 6 bases and J by 13 bases; unmatched bases: 14. TCRdb redid the calling of the RACE reads with MiXCR, one entry per CDR3 protein. The sample includes around 80,000 distinct CDR3 sequences, 7% to 9% of them seen just once. The material sequenced was whole blood. The chain is built from TRBV12-3 or TRBV12-4 and TRBJ2-1; 8 nucleotides match TRBD2. This receptor was obtained from a male donor in good health. Some clones in this sample may be carry-over from other donors' samples. CDR3 coding DNA: TGTGCCAGCAGCCTTAGCGGGAACCGGGGTGGACAGTTCTTC. Translating it yields CASSLSGNRGGQFF.